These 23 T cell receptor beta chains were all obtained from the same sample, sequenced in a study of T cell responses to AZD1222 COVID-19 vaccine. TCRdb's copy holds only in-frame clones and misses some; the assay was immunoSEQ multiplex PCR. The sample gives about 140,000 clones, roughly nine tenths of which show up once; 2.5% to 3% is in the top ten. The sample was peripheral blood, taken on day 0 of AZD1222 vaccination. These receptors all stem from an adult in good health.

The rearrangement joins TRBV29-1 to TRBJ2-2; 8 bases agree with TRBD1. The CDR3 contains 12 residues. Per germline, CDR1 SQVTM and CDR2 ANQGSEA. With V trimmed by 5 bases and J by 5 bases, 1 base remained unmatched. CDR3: CSVNRGTGELFF. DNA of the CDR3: TGCAGCGTTAACAGGGGGACCGGGGAGCTGTTTTTT.

CDR3 loop: CATKGQDTYEQYF. CDR3 nucleotide sequence: TGTGCCACCAAAGGACAGGACACCTACGAGCAGTACTTC. The chain is built from TRBV10-3 and TRBJ2-7; 7 nucleotides agree with TRBD1. Germline V CDR1 and CDR2: ENHRY, SYGVKD. V dropped 10 bases and J dropped 2; count of bases not matched to a gene: 8. The CDR3 consists of 13 residues.

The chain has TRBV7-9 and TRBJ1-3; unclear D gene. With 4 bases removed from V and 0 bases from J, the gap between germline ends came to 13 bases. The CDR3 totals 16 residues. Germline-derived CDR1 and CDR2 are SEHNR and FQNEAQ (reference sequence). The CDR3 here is CASSYSIASSGNTIYF. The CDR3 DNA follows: TGTGCCAGCAGCTACTCTATAGCCAGCTCTGGAAACACCATATATTTT.

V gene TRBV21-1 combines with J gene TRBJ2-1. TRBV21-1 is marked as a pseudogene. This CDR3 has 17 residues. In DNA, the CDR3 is TGTGCCAGCAGCAACTGGGTACTTCCCGGGCCCTACAATGAGCAGTTCTTC. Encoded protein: CASSNWVLPGPYNEQFF.

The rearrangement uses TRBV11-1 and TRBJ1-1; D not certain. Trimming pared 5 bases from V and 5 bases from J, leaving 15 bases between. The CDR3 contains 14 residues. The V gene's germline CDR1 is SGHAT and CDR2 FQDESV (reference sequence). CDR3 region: CASSLSSGGTEAFF. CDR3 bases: TGTGCCAGCAGCCTCAGTTCAGGAGGGACTGAAGCTTTCTTT.

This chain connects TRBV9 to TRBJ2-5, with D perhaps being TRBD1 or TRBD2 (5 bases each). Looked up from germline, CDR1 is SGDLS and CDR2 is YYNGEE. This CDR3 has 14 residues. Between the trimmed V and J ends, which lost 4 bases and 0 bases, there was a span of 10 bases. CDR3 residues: CASSPTGHQETQYF. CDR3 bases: TGTGCCAGCAGCCCCACGGGACACCAAGAGACCCAGTACTTC.

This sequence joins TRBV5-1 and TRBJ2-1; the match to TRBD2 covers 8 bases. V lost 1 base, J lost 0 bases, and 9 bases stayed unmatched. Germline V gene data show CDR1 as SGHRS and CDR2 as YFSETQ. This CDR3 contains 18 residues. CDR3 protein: CASSLPTLAGSSYNEQFF. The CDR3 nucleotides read TGCGCCAGCAGCTTGCCCACTTTAGCGGGGAGCTCCTACAATGAGCAGTTCTTC.

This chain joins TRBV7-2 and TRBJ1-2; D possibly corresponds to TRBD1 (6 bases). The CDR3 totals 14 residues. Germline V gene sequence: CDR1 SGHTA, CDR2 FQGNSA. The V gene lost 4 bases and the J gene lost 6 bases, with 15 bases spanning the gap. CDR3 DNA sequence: TGTGCCAGCAGCTACCAGGGGCAGATCGATGGCTACACCTTC. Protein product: CASSYQGQIDGYTF.

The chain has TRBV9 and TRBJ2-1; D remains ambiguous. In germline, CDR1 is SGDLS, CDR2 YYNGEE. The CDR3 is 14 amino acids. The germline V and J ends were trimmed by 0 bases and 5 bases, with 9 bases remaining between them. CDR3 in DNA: TGTGCCAGCAGCGTAGGGTACTACGACAATGAGCAGTTCTTC. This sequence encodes CASSVGYYDNEQFF.

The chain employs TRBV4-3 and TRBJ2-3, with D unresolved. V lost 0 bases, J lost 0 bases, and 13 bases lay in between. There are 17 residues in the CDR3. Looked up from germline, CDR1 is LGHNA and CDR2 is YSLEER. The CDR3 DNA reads TGCGCCAGCAGCCAAGATGGTGCGCTTTCTAGCACAGATACGCAGTATTTT. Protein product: CASSQDGALSSTDTQYF.

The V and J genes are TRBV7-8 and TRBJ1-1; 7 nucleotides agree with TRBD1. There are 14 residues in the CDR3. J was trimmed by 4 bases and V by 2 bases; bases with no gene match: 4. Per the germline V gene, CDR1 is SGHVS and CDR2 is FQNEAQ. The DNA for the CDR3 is TGTGCCAGCAGCTTACAGGGGGACATCACTGAAGCTTTCTTT. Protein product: CASSLQGDITEAFF.

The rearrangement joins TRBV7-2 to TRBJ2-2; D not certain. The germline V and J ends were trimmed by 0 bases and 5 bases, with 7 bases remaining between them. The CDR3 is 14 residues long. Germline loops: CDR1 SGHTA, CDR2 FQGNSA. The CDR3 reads CASSLASKTGELFF. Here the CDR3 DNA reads TGTGCCAGCAGCTTAGCCTCTAAAACCGGGGAGCTGTTTTTT.

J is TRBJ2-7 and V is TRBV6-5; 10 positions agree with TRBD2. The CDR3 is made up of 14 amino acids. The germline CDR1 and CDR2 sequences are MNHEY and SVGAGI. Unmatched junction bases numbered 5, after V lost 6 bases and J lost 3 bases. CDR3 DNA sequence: TGTGCCAGCAGACTAGCGGGAACCCGCTACGAGCAGTACTTC. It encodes CASRLAGTRYEQYF.

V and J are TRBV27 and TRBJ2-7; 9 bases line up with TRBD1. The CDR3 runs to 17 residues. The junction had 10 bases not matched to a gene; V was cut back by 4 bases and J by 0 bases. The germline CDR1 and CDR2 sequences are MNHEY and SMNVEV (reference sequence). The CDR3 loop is CASSSLRDRANSYEQYF. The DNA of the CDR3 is TGTGCCAGCAGTTCACTCCGGGACAGGGCAAACTCCTACGAGCAGTACTTC.

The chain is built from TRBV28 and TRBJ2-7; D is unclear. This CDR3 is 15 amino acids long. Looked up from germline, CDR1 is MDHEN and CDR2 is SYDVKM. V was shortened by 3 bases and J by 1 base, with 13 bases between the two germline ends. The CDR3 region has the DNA TGTGCCAGCAGTTTGCAACCCCCGCGGTCCTACGAGCAGTACTTC. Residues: CASSLQPPRSYEQYF.

The CDR3: CASSQGAGNYNEQFF. For the CDR3, the DNA is TGTGCCAGCAGCCAGGGGGCCGGGAACTACAATGAGCAGTTCTTC. V and J are TRBV4-2 and TRBJ2-1; the D gene is possibly TRBD1 (6 bases). Germline CDR1 is LGHNA and CDR2 is YNFKEQ. V gave up 3 bases and J gave up 3 bases, with 12 bases separating them. The CDR3 extends over 15 amino acids.

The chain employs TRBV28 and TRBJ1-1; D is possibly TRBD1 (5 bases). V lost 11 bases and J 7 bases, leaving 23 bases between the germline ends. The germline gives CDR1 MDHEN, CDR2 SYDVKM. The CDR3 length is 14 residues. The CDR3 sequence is CAAAWRRGVGEAFF. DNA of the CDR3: TGTGCCGCGGCTTGGCGTCGAGGGGTTGGTGAAGCTTTCTTT.

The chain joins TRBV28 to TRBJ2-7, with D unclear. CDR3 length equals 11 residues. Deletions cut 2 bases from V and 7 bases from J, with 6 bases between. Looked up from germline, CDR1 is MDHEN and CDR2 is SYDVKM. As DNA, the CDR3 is TGTGCCAGCAGTTTACAGAGGGAGCAGTACTTC. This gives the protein CASSLQREQYF. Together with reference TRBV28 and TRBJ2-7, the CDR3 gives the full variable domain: DVKVTQSSRYLVKRTGEKVFLECVQDMDHENMFWYRQDPGLGLRLIYFSYDVKMKEKGDIPEGYSVSREKKERFSLILESASTNQTSMYLCASSLQREQYFGPGTRLTVT.

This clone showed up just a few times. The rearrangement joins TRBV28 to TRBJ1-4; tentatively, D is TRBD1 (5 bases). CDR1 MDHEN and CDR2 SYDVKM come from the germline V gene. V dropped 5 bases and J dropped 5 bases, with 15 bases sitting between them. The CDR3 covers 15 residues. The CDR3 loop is CASSIPGRTNEKLFF. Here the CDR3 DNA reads TGTGCCAGCAGTATTCCGGGACGGACGAATGAAAAACTGTTTTTT.

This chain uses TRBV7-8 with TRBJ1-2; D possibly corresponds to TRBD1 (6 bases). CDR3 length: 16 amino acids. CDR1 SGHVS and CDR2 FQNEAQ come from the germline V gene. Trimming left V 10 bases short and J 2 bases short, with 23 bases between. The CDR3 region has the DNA TGTGCCACCCTCAAACCCGAGGGGGGACTGAACTATGGCTACACCTTC. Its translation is CATLKPEGGLNYGYTF.

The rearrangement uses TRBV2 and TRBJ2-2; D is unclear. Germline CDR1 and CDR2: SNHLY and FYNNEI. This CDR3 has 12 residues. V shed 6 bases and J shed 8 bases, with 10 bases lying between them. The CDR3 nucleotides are TGTGCCAGCAGGCCGACCGCTGGGGAGCTGTTTTTT. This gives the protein CASRPTAGELFF. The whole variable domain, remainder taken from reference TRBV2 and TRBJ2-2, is EPEVTQTPSHQVTQMGQEVILRCVPISNHLYFYWYRQILGQKVEFLVSFYNNEISEKSEIFDDQFSVERPDGSNFTLKIRSTKLEDSAMYFCASRPTAGELFFGEGSRLTVL.

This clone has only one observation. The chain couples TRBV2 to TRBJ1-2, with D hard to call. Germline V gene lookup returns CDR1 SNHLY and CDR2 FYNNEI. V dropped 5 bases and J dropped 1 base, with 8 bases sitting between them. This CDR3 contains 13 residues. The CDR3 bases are TGTGCCAGCAGTTCCACCTTTAACTATGGCTACACCTTC. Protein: CASSSTFNYGYTF.

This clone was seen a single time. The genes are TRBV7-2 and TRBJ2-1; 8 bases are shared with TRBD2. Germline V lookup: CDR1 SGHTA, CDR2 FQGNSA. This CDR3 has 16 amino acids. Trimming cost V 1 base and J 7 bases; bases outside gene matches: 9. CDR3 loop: CASSLVGSGVGNEQFF. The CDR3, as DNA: TGTGCCAGCAGCTTAGTAGGTAGCGGGGTGGGTAATGAGCAGTTCTTC.